This TCR beta chain was sequenced in a study of blood T cell repertoires in COVID-19 (dated by TCRdb to the early 2020s). For the study in its entirety: Collaborator samples came from the United States, Italy and Spain and covered acute and convalescent phases of COVID-19. The prospective study material was composed of cDNA or gDNA derived from T cells, B-cell-depleted T cells, or PBMCs. Deeply sampled blood TCRbeta repertoires from subjects exposed to, actively infected with, or recovered from COVID-19 were included in the dataset. The repertoires were released in a freely available public database intended as a resource for research on the immune response to SARS-CoV-2. Samples came from the ongoing ImmuneRACE study (first 160 participants) plus 1,254 subjects from 6 global collaborators. Sample metadata almost always included a de-identified subject ID, COVID-19 status, age in years and sex. Where available, HLA class I and class II types were taken from metadata supplied by the sample provider and were not determined by assay-based typing. What the study reported, not specific to this receptor: The quantity of clinical and demographic metadata differed by source and by participant and was supplied without curation.

In the case of this clone: Its specific antigen is unknown. No much larger clone exists at a distance of one base, and base qualities are not known.

The immunoSEQ Assay, a bias-controlled multiplex PCR, was used to amplify TCRbeta CDR3 regions from genomic DNA. Per the source publication's procedure: The number of nucleated cells in each sample was estimated from the amplification of reference gene primers within the assay. To quantify the absolute abundance of each unique TCRbeta CDR3 rearrangement, sequence reads were collapsed and filtered. For each sample, productive Simpson clonality was calculated as the square root of Simpson's diversity index across productive rearrangements. Imported from immuneACCESS, the table was reduced by TCRdb to in-frame sequences with V and J called. These copies leave out some clones; in studies compared against another copy, an unresolved V gene accounts for under half, and the cause of the remainder is not known. Clonal size and the V and J genes are those of that table, whereas D and trimming came from the DNA. This sample comprises roughly 290,000 clones, approximately 89% of them detected only once. The ten largest clones take up approximately 7.8% of the sample.

Another Seattle source contributed samples from volunteer blood donors who had recovered from COVID-19. Each collaborating institution followed its own protocols to collect whole blood in K2EDTA tubes. Collaborator samples were shipped for TCRbeta analysis as frozen whole blood, isolated PBMCs, or DNA extracted from either sample type. CDR1 SQVTM and CDR2 ANQGSEA are derived from the germline V gene. V loses 5 bases, J loses 0 bases, and the germline ends lie 4 bases apart. CDR3 length: 11 amino acids, cysteine to phenylalanine. Only the CDR3 part of the read is kept: 33 bases, read in frame from the first base.

The TCR sequence derives from a woman between 45 and 65 years old who had recovered from COVID-19. Sequenced input: peripheral blood. The chain is assembled from TRBV29-1 and TRBJ1-1; the D gene identity is not certain. CDR3 loop: CSVRVNTEAFF. The nucleotide sequence is TGCAGCGTTCGGGTGAACACTGAAGCTTTCTTT.